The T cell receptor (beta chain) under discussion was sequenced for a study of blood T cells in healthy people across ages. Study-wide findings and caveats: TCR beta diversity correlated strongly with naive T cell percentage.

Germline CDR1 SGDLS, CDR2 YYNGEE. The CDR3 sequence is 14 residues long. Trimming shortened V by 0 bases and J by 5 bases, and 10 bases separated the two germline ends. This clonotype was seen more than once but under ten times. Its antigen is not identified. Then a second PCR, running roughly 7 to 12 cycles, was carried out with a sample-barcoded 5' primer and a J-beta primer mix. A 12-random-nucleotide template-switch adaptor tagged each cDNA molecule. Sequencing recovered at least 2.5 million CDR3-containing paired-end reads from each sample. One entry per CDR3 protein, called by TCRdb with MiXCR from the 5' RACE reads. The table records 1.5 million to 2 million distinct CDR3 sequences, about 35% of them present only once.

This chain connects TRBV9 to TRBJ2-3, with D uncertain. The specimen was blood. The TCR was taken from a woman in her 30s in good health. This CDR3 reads CASSVGPPRDTQYF. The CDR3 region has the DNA TGTGCCAGCAGCGTAGGGCCTCCGCGAGATACGCAGTATTTT.